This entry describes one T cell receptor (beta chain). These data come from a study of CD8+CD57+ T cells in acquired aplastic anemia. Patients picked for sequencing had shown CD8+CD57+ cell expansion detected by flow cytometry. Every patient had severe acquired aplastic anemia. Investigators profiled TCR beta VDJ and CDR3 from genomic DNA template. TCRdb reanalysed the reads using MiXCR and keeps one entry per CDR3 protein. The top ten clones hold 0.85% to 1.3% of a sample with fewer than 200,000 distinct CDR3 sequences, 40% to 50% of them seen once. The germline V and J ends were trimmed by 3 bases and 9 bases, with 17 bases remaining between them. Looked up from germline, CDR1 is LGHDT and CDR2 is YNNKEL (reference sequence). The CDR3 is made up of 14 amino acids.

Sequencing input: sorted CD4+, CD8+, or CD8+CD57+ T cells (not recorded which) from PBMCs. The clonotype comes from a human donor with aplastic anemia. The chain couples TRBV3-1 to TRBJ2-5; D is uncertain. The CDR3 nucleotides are TGTGCCAGCAGCCATGATACCCCGAACCCGCCCCAGTACTTC. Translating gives CASSHDTPNPPQYF.